This TCR beta chain stems from a study of CXCR3-negative and CXCR3-positive naive CD8 T cells (dated by TCRdb to between 2018 and 2021). In terms of the full investigation: About 135 million TRB reads were obtained in total, roughly 1.5 +/- 0.3 million reads per library. The diversity and physicochemical repertoire analyses included eleven to twelve donors pooled from two independent experiments. For the TRBV-TRBJ cluster analysis, the naive subsets came from 5 donors, while the memory cells came from 3 donors. Study-wide conclusions, independent of this receptor: Because surface CD5, which is linked to self-reactivity in mice, was comparable between the naive subsets, TCR interaction strength was also inferred from the physicochemical properties of TRB CDR3s. Freshly isolated PBMCs were used for most assays because CXCR3 expression went down partially after cryopreservation. TRB CDR3s from CXCR3-positive naive cells showed higher hydrophobicity (lower Kidera factor 4), lower energy, and higher strength and volume indices than CXCR3-negative naive cells. TRBV-TRBJ usage was similar between naive CXCR3-negative and CXCR3-positive cells from the same donor, while memory cells showed distinct patterns. Repertoire diversity was comparably high in both naive subsets but much lower in memory CD8+ T cells.

TCRdb lists the instrument as NextSeq 550. The Human TCR Profiling Kit (MiLaboratory) was used to prepare UMI-labeled 5' RACE TRB cDNA libraries. cDNA synthesis used the entire amount of extracted RNA, and PCR amplification then used the entire amount of cDNA produced. Libraries were prepared in parallel with an identical number of PCR cycles. From the authors' description of their analysis: About 50,000 +/- 10,000 unique UMI-labeled TRB cDNA molecules per library were extracted with MIGEC and MiXCR, with at least two reads per UMI required. Each library averaged roughly 40,000 +/- 10,000 functional in-frame TRB CDR3 nucleotide clonotypes without stop codons. After downsampling to 5000 UMI-labeled TRB molecules per sample, diversity metrics such as normalized Shannon-Wiener and Chao1 were calculated in VDJtools. For the central five CDR3 residues, VDJtools calculated physicochemical properties weighted by clonotype size, namely interaction energy, strength, volume and Kidera factor 4. One entry per CDR3 protein sequence results from the TCRdb reprocessing of the reads, with DNA left out. The V and J calls were not made by the authors but by TCRdb's processing. This sample's clone table shows about 150,000 distinct CDR3 sequences. 0.41% of the sample belongs to the ten largest clones.

Each CD8+ T cell subset was flow-sorted in triplicate, with roughly 310,000 cells per subset placed directly into RLT lysis buffer. To exclude memory contaminants, naive CD8+ T cells were stringently defined as CD45RO-CCR7+CD27+CD95-. Peripheral blood mononuclear cells were isolated from buffy coats using standard density gradient centrifugation. A FACSAria III was used to flow-sort naive CD8+ T cells into CXCR3-negative and CXCR3-positive populations. Total RNA was extracted from sorted cells using an RNeasy Mini Kit. Reading the germline V gene gives CDR1 LGHNA and CDR2 YSLEER. The CDR3 contains 17 residues, cysteine and phenylalanine counted. No DNA is listed. Notes on this clonotype: This clone's antigen is unknown.

The receptor comes from a human donor in good health. Some clones in this sample may be carry-over from other donors' samples. In this chain, TRBV4-3 is recombined with TRBJ2-5; the TRBD1 assignment by TCRdb is unverifiable without DNA. Material for sequencing was naive CXCR3+ CD8+ T cells from blood. The sample's cell subset or site, from its label and the paper: CD45RO-CCR7+CD27+CD95- naive CD8+ T cells expressing CXCR3 (TNR3+). This receptor carries the CDR3 CASSQGPGGDNEETQYF.